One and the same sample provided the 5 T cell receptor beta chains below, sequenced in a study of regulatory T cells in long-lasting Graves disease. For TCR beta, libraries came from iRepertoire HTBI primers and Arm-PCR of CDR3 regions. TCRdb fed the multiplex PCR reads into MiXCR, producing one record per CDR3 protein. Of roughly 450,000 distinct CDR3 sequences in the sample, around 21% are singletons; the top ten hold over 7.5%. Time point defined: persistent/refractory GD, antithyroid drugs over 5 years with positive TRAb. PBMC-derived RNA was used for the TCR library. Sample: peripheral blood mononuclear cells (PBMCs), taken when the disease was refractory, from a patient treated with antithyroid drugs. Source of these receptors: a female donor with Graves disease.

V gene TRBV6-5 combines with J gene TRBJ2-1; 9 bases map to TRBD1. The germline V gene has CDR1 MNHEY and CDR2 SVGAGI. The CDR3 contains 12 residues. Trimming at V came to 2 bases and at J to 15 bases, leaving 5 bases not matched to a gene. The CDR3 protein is CASSYVTGGWFF. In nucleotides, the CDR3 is TGTGCCAGCAGTTACGTAACAGGGGGCTGGTTCTTC.

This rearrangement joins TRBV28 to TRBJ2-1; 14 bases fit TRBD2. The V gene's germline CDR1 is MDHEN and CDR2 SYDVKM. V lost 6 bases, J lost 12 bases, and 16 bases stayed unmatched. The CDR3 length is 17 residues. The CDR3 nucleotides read TGTGCCAGCAGCAGTTCGGGGAGGGGACTAGCGGGAGATTTGCAGTTCTTC. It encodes CASSSSGRGLAGDLQFF.

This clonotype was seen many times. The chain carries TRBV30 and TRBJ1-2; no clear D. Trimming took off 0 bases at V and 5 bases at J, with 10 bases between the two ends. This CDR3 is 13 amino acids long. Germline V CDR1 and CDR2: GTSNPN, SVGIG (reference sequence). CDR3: CAWSVLSGYGYTF. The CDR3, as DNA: TGTGCCTGGAGTGTATTATCAGGATATGGCTACACCTTC.

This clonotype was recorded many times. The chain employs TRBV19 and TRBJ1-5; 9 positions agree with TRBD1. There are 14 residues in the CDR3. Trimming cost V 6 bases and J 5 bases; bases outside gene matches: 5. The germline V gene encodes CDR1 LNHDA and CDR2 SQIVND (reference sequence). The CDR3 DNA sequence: TGTGCCAGTAGAGGGACAGGGACATATCAGCCCCAGCATTTT. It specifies CASRGTGTYQPQHF.

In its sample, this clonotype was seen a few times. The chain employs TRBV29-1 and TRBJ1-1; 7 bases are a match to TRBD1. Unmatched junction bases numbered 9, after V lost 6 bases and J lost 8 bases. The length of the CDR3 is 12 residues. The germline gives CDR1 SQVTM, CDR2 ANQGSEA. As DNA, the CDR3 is TGCAGCGTGTCGGCAAAGACAGGGGAAGCTTTCTTT. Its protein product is CSVSAKTGEAFF. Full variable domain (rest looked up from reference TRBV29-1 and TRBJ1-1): SAVISQKPSRDICQRGTSLTIQCQVDSQVTMMFWYRQQPGQSLTLIATANQGSEATYESGFVIDKFPISRPNLTFSTLTVSNMSPEDSSIYLCSVSAKTGEAFFGQGTRLTVV.